This entry features one T cell receptor beta chain sequence. The data originate from a study of cytomegalovirus exposure and HLA in healthy donors. Use of 60 Vbeta and 13 Jbeta primers characterized the PCR. The method was immunoSEQ multiplex PCR; TCRdb's version includes in-frame clones alone and lacks a portion of them. The sample contains 180,000 or so clones, roughly 60% of which appear only once. V was clipped by 0 bases and J by 7 bases, with 13 bases between them. This CDR3 is built from 15 residues. Germline lookup yields CDR1 MGHRA and CDR2 YSYEKL. Sequencing used PBMCs. The chain carries TRBV4-1 and TRBJ1-5; the D gene is possibly TRBD1 (6 bases). The receptor comes from a man in his forties in good health and CMV-seronegative. The CDR3 sequence: CASSQDSVRGQPQHF. CDR3 nucleotide sequence: TGCGCCAGCAGCCAAGATTCGGTTAGGGGGCAGCCCCAGCATTTT.